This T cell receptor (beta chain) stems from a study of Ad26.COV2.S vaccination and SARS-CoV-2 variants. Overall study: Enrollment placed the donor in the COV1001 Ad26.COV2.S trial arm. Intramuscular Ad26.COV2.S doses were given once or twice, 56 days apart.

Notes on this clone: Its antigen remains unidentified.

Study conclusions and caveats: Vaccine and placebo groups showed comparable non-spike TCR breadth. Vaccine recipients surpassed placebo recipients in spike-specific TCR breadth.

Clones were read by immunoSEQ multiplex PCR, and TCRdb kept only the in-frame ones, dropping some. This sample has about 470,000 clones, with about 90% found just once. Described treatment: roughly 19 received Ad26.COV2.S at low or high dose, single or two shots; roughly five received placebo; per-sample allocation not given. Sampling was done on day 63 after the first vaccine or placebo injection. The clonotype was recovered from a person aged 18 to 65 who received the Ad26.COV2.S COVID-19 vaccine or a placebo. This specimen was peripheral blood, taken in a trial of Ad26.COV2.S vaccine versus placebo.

The CDR3 region has the DNA TGTGCCAGCTCACCACTAGGTGGGGAGGGTGAGCAGTTCTTC. Translating gives CASSPLGGEGEQFF. This chain connects TRBV18 to TRBJ2-1; the match to TRBD2 covers 7 bases. The CDR3 covers 14 residues. V shed 1 base and J 9 bases; nucleotides not matched to a gene: 6. CDR1 KGHSH and CDR2 LQKENI come from the germline V gene. Looking up the rest from reference TRBV18 and TRBJ2-1 gives the full variable domain: NAGVMQNPRHLVRRRGQEARLRCSPMKGHSHVYWYRQLPEEGLKFMVYLQKENIIDESGMPKERFSAEFPKEGPSILRIQQVVRGDSAAYFCASSPLGGEGEQFFGPGTRLTVL.